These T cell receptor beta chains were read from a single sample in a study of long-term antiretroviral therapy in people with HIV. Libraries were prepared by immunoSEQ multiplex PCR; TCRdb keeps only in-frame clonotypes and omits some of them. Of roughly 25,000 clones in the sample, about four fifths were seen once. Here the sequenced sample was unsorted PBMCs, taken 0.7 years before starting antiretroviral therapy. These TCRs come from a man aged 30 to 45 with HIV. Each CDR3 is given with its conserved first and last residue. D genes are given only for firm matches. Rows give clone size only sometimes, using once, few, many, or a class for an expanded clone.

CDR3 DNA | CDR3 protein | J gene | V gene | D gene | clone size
TGTGCCAGCAGCCAGACGGGGACCCCCTACGAGCAGTACTTC | CASSQTGTPYEQYF | TRBJ2-7 | TRBV9 | . | .
TGTGCCAGCGGAGTGGTAGCCCTCCGTGGCTACACCTTC | CASGVVALRGYTF | TRBJ1-2 | TRBV2 | . | .
TGTGCCAGCAGCCCCGACCCCGACGAGGGCTACACCTTC | CASSPDPDEGYTF | TRBJ1-2 | TRBV7-2 | . | .
TGTGCCACCAGCCGAGGGAACTTCCACTCTGGGGCCAACGTCCTGACTTTC | CATSRGNFHSGANVLTF | TRBJ2-6 | TRBV15 | . | .
TGTGCCAGCAGTACGGGGCCTGGTTCACCCCTCCACTTT | CASSTGPGSPLHF | TRBJ1-6 | TRBV13 | . | few
TGTGCCAGCAGCTCCGGGACAAACCCTACCTACGAGCAGTACTTC | CASSSGTNPTYEQYF | TRBJ2-7 | TRBV7-6 | . | .
TGTGCCTGGAGTGTGGATACAGGGGCGGTTCAGCCCCAGCATTTT | CAWSVDTGAVQPQHF | TRBJ1-5 | TRBV30 | TRBD1 | .
TGTGCCTGGAGTCAACAGGGGGCGAGTCTCTCTGGCTACACCTTC | CAWSQQGASLSGYTF | TRBJ1-2 | TRBV30 | TRBD1 | .
TGTGCCTGGACGACAGGGTTGAATTCACCCCTCCACTTT | CAWTTGLNSPLHF | TRBJ1-6 | TRBV30 | TRBD1 | few
TGTGCCAGCAGCGCCCGACAGGGATTGGGTACCTACGAGCAGTACTTC | CASSARQGLGTYEQYF | TRBJ2-7 | TRBV7-2 | TRBD1 | .
TGTGCCAGTAGTGACAGGGGGTACGGGATAGCAGATACGCAGTATTTT | CASSDRGYGIADTQYF | TRBJ2-3 | TRBV19 | TRBD1 | .
TGTGCCACCTCAAGCTCCTATAATTCACCCCTCCACTTT | CATSSSYNSPLHF | TRBJ1-6 | TRBV9 | . | .
TGTGCCAGCAGGGAGGACAGGGGGCATCAAGATACGCAGTATTTT | CASREDRGHQDTQYF | TRBJ2-3 | TRBV2 | TRBD1 | .
TGTGCCAGCAGCGTAGGAGCCGGGACACTGAACACTGAAGCTTTCTTT | CASSVGAGTLNTEAFF | TRBJ1-1 | TRBV9 | . | .
TGCGCCAGCGCAGGGCCCCATCTGGGGCGGGAGTCGTCGGGGGAGCTGTTTTTT | CASAGPHLGRESSGELFF | TRBJ2-2 | TRBV4-1 | TRBD2 | .
TGCGCCAGCAGCCAACTCGGGGGTCCCTATGGCTACACCTTC | CASSQLGGPYGYTF | TRBJ1-2 | TRBV4-1 | . | .
TGTGCCAGCAGCGTAAGTGGGAACCTTGTGGCCTACGAGCAGTACTTC | CASSVSGNLVAYEQYF | TRBJ2-7 | TRBV9 | . | .
TGTGCCAGCAGACAAGACAGGGTCTCCTACAATGAGCAGTTCTTC | CASRQDRVSYNEQFF | TRBJ2-1 | TRBV28 | TRBD1 | .
TGTGCCAGCAGTGCAGACTCCGGGACAGGGGGCTCCGAGCAGTACTTC | CASSADSGTGGSEQYF | TRBJ2-7 | TRBV6-1 | TRBD1 | once
TGTGCCAGCAGTTTAAGACACGCGGGGGCTTTCTTT | CASSLRHAGAFF | TRBJ1-1 | TRBV28 | . | .
TGTGCCAGCAGCTTAGAGGGGACAGGGAAACTATATAATTCACCCCTCCACTTT | CASSLEGTGKLYNSPLHF | TRBJ1-6 | TRBV11-2 | TRBD1 | .
TGTGCCAGCAGTTTACTCCTGACAGTGAACACTGAAGCTTTCTTT | CASSLLLTVNTEAFF | TRBJ1-1 | TRBV28 | . | .
TGTGCCAGCAGCACCTGGACAGGGGGTAGGGCGACTGAAGCCTTCTTT | CASSTWTGGRATEAFF | TRBJ1-1 | TRBV7-2 | TRBD1 | once
TGCAGCTTGCCGGGTGGGGCCTACAATGAGCAGTTCTTC | CSLPGGAYNEQFF | TRBJ2-1 | TRBV29-1 | . | .
TGTGCCACCAGCCCTGGATCTTACGAGCAGTACTTC | CATSPGSYEQYF | TRBJ2-7 | TRBV15 | . | .
TGTGCCAGCAGCGCGCCGACAGGGAAGGGCACTGAAGCTTTCTTT | CASSAPTGKGTEAFF | TRBJ1-1 | TRBV9 | TRBD1 | .
TGTGCCAGCAGCTTAGACCGAAGAACCTACGAGCAGTACTTC | CASSLDRRTYEQYF | TRBJ2-7 | TRBV7-2 | . | .
TGTGCCAGCAGCGAACCGGGACGGGGGACCGGGGAGCTGTTTTTT | CASSEPGRGTGELFF | TRBJ2-2 | TRBV5-4 | . | .
TGTGCCAGCAGCAAAACCCCTCGGACTAGCGGCTACGAGCAGTACTTC | CASSKTPRTSGYEQYF | TRBJ2-7 | TRBV21-1 | . | .
TGTGCCACCGAAAGGGACAGATCGAACACCGGGGAGCTGTTTTTT | CATERDRSNTGELFF | TRBJ2-2 | TRBV15 | TRBD1 | .
TGTGCCAGCAGCGTAGCCGGTCTGCGGGAGGGCCACCATGAGCAGTTCTTC | CASSVAGLREGHHEQFF | TRBJ2-1 | TRBV9 | TRBD2 | .
TGTGCCAGCCCCGCAGGGCCTAGCGACTATGGCTACACCTTC | CASPAGPSDYGYTF | TRBJ1-2 | TRBV2 | . | medium-sized
TGTGCCACCAGCAGGGGGGGAGATGTCCCCTACAATGAGCAGTTCTTC | CATSRGGDVPYNEQFF | TRBJ2-1 | TRBV15 | . | .
TGTGCCAGCAGGTTGGCAGGGAGGCATGAGCAGTTCTTC | CASRLAGRHEQFF | TRBJ2-1 | TRBV2 | . | .
TGTGCCAGCAGCTTAGGGGGGGCCGGGACCTTCCCCTACGAGCAGTACTTC | CASSLGGAGTFPYEQYF | TRBJ2-7 | TRBV7-8 | . | .
TGTGCCAGCAGCCAATGGGACATTAATGGCTACACCTTC | CASSQWDINGYTF | TRBJ1-2 | TRBV14 | . | once
TGCGCCAGCAGTGAGTCCCAGGGAAGGGCATCCTACGAGCAGTACTTC | CASSESQGRASYEQYF | TRBJ2-7 | TRBV10-2 | . | .
TGTGCCAGCAGCCAAGGTCCGGGACAGGACGGCTCCGGGGAGCTGTTTTTT | CASSQGPGQDGSGELFF | TRBJ2-2 | TRBV4-2 | TRBD1 | .
TGTGCTAGCAGCCCTATCGGGACTTCGGGCGAGCAGTACTTC | CASSPIGTSGEQYF | TRBJ2-7 | TRBV7-7 | . | .
TGTGCCAGCAGTTCCAGGGGTGGTCAGCCCCAGCATTTT | CASSSRGGQPQHF | TRBJ1-5 | TRBV6-4 | . | .
TGTGCCAGCAGCATGCGACAGGGAGGCACCGGGGAGCTGTTTTTT | CASSMRQGGTGELFF | TRBJ2-2 | TRBV11-3 | . | .
TGTGCCTGGAAGCTTACGGGGCTGAACACCGGGGAGCTGTTTTTT | CAWKLTGLNTGELFF | TRBJ2-2 | TRBV30 | . | .
TGTGCCAGCACCAACGGACAGGGGGCCTTTAAATCCAATGAGCAGTTCTTC | CASTNGQGAFKSNEQFF | TRBJ2-1 | TRBV27 | TRBD1 | .
TGTGCCAGCAGCCCCGGGGGTGAGCAGTTCTTC | CASSPGGEQFF | TRBJ2-1 | TRBV7-9 | . | once
TGTGCCAGCAGGTCTCTATGGGGGTTGGGTGAAAAACTGTTTTTT | CASRSLWGLGEKLFF | TRBJ1-4 | TRBV2 | . | once
TGTGCCAGTAGCAAGAGAGGTGATCAGCCCCAGCATTTT | CASSKRGDQPQHF | TRBJ1-5 | TRBV19 | . | few
TGTGCCAGCAGCTTTCTAGCGGGGGGCATCTACGAGCAGTACTTC | CASSFLAGGIYEQYF | TRBJ2-7 | TRBV7-2 | TRBD2 | .
TGTGCCAGTAGTATTAAGGGCTGGGGAGAGCAGTACTTC | CASSIKGWGEQYF | TRBJ2-7 | TRBV19 | . | .